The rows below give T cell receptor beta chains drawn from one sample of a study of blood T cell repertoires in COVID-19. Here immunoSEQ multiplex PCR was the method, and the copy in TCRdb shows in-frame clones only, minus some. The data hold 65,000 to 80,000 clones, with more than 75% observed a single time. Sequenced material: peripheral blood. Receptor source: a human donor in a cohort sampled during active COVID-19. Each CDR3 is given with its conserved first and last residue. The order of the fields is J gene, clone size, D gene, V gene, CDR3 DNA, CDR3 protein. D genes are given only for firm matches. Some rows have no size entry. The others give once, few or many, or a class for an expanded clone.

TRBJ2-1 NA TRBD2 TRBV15 TGTGCCACCAGCATTTCGCCTTCCAGACTAGCGGACAATGAGCAGTTCTTC CATSISPSRLADNEQFF
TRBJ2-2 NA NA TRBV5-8 TGTGCCAGCAGCTCCCCCCTAAGGAGCGCCACCGGGGAGCTGTTTTTT CASSSPLRSATGELFF
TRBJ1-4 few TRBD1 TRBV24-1 TGTGCCACCAGTGGTGGGACAGGGCCTAATGAAAAACTGTTTTTT CATSGGTGPNEKLFF
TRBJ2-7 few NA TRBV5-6 TGTGCCAGCACCCCACCGCGGCCGGGAGTCTTACACGAGCAGTACTTC CASTPPRPGVLHEQYF
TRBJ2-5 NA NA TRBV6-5 TGTGCCAGCAGTTACTCGCATCAGGAAGGGACCCAGTACTTC CASSYSHQEGTQYF
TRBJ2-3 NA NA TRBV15 TGTGCCACCAGCAGAGATATAGGGGTGGATACGCAGTATTTT CATSRDIGVDTQYF
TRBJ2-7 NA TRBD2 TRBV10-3 TGTGCCATCAGTGAGTCCTCGGGGGGGAGCTCCTACGAGCAGTACTTC CAISESSGGSSYEQYF
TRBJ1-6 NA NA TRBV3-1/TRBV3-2 TGTGCCAGCAGCCAAGATACGACAGAAAATTCACCCCTCCACTTT CASSQDTTENSPLHF
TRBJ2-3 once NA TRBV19 TGTGCCAGTAGTAATGCCCTAGAATTTACGGCTGATACGCAGTATTTT CASSNALEFTADTQYF
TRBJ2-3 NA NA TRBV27 TGTGCCAGCAGTTTACGGGGAGCTCGAGATACGCAGTATTTT CASSLRGARDTQYF
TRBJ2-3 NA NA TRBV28 TGTGCCAGCAGTTTTCTTTTTCCGGATACGCAGTATTTT CASSFLFPDTQYF
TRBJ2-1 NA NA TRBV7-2 TGTGCCAGCAGCTTATTTAAAACAATAAATGAGCAGTTCTTC CASSLFKTINEQFF
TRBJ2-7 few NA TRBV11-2 TGTGCCAGCAGCTTAGATCCCATCTACGAGCAGTACTTC CASSLDPIYEQYF
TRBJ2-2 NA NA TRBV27 TGTGCCAGCAGTTTATTGTACAGGGTGAACACCGGGGAGCTGTTTTTT CASSLLYRVNTGELFF
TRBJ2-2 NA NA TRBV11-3 TGTGCCAGCAGGCAGGCATGGGACACCGGGGAGCTGTTTTTT CASRQAWDTGELFF
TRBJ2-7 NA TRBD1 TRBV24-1 TGTGCCACCAGTGCCGCGGGACAGGGGCGAAACGAGCAGTACTTC CATSAAGQGRNEQYF
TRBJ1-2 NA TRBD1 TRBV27 TGTGCCAGCAGTCGACAGGGCTTTAACTATGGCTACACCTTC CASSRQGFNYGYTF
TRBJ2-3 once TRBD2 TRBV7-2 TGTGCCAGCCGGACTAGCGGCACAGATACGCAGTATTTT CASRTSGTDTQYF
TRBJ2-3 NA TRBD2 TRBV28 TGTGCCAGCAGTTTCGACCCCGGGACTAGCGGGCATAGCACAGATACGCAGTATTTT CASSFDPGTSGHSTDTQYF
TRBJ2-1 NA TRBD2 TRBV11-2 TGTGCCAGCAGCTCCTGGGGACTAGCAAACTCCTACAATGAGCAGTTCTTC CASSSWGLANSYNEQFF
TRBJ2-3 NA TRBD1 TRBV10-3 TGTGCCATCAGTGATGGACAGGGACGGGCAGATACGCAGTATTTT CAISDGQGRADTQYF
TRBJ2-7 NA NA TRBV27 TGTGCCAGCAGTTTATTGGGCGGGGATCGGGGCTACGAGCAGTACTTC CASSLLGGDRGYEQYF